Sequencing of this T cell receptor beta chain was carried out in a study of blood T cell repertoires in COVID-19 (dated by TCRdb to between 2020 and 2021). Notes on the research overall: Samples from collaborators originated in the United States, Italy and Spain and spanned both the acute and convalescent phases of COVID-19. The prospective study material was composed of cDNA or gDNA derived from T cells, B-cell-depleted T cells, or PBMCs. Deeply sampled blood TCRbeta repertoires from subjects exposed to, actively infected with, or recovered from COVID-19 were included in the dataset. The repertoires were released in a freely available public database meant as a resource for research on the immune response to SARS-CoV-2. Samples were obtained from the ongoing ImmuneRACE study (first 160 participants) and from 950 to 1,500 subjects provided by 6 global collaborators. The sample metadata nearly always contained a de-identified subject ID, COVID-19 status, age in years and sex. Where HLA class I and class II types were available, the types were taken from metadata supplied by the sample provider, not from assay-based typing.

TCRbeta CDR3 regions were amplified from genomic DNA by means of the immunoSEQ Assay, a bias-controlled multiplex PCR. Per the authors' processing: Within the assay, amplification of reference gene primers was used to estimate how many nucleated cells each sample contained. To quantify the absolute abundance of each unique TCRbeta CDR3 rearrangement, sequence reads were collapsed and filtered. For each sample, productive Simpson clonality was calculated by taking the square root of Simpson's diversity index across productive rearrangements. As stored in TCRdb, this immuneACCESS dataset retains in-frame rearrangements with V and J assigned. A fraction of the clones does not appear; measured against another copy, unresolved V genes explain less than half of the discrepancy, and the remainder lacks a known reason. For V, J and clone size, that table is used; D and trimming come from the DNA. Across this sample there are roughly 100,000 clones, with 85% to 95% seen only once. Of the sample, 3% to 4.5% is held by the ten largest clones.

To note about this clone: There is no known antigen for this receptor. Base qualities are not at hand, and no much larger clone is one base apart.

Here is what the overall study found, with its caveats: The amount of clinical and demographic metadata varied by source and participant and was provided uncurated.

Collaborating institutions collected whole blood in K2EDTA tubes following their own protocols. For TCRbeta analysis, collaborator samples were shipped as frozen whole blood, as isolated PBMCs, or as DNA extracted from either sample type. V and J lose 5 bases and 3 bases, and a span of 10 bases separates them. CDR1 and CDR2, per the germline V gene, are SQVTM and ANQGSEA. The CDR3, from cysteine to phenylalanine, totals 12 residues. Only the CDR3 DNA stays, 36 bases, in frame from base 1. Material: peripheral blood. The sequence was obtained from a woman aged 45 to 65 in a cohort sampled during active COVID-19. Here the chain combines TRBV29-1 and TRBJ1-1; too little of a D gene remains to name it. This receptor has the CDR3 CSVSPGYTEAFF. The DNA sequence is TGCAGCGTTTCCCCGGGGTACACTGAAGCTTTCTTT.